This TCR beta chain was sequenced for a study of CD8 T cells in ankylosing spondylitis. The CDR3 extends over 18 amino acids. V lost 1 base and J lost 4, with 19 bases in between. From germline, CDR1 is MGHRA and CDR2 YSYEKL. MiXCR, applied by TCRdb to the 5' RACE reads, yields one record per CDR3 protein. The sample has almost 400,000 distinct CDR3 sequences; around 22% are singletons. General study findings and limits: Blood of patients with ankylosing spondylitis appeared to be characterized by a TCR beta motif of 8 or 9 highly homologous variants.

This clonotype was detected once. Antigen specificity is unknown. Material: blood, either unsorted or a sorted T cell fraction (not recorded which). The TCR sequence derives from a male donor with ankylosing spondylitis. This chain uses TRBV4-1 with TRBJ1-4, with D uncertain. DNA of the CDR3: TGCGCCAGCAGCCAAGTTCTGGCCGCTCGGGCTATTAATGAAAAACTGTTTTTT. It specifies CASSQVLAARAINEKLFF.